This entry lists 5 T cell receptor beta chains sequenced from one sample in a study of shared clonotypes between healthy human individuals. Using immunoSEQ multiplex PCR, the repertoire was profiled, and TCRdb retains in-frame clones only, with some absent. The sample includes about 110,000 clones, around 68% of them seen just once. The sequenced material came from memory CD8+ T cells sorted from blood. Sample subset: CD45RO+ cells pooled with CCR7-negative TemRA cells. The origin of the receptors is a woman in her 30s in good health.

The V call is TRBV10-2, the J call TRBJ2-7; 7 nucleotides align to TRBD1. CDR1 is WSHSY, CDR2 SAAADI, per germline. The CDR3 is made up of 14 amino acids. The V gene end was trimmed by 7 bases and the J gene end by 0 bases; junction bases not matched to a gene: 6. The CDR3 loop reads CASKRQGDSYEQYF. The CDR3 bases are TGCGCCAGCAAACGGCAGGGGGACTCCTACGAGCAGTACTTC.

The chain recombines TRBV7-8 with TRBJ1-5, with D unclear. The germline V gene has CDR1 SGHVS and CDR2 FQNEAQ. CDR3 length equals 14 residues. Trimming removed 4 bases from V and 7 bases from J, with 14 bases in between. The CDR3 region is CASSSDYSSQPQHF. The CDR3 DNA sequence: TGTGCCAGCAGCTCGGATTATTCATCACAGCCCCAGCATTTT.

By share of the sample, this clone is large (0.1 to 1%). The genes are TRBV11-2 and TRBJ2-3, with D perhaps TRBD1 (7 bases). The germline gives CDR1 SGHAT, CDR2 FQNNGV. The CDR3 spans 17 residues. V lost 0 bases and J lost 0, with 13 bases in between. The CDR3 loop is CASSLEWAGGSTDTQYF. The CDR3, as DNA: TGTGCCAGCAGCTTAGAATGGGCAGGGGGGAGCACAGATACGCAGTATTTT.

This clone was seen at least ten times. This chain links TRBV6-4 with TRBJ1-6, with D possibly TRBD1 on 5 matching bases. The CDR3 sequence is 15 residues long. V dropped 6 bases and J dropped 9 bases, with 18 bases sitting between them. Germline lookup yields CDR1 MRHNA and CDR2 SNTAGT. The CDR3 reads CASSDEAGTGSPLHF. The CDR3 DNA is TGTGCCAGCAGCGACGAGGCCGGGACCGGTTCACCCCTCCACTTT.

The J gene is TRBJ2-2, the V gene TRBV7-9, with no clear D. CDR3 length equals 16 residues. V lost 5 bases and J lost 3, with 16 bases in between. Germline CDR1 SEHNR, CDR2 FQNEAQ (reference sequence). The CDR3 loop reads CASSPRARWDTGELFF. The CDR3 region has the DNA TGTGCCAGCAGCCCCCGCGCGAGGTGGGACACCGGGGAGCTGTTTTTT.